The next 24 T cell receptor beta chains were all read from a single sample in a study of blood T cell repertoires in COVID-19. Sequenced by immunoSEQ multiplex PCR; TCRdb stores in-frame clones only, minus some. This sample has some 130,000 clones; roughly 81% occur once, and the top ten carry roughly 12%. The sequenced sample was peripheral blood. The receptors shown here come from a human donor in a cohort sampled during active COVID-19.

V is TRBV5-1 and J is TRBJ1-1; 9 nucleotides align to TRBD1. V shed 4 bases and J 4 bases; nucleotides not matched to a gene: 5. Per germline, CDR1 SGHRS and CDR2 YFSETQ. This CDR3 is built from 14 residues. CDR3 sequence: CASSAGDRVTEAFF. CDR3 nucleotides: TGCGCCAGCAGCGCGGGGGACAGGGTCACTGAAGCTTTCTTT.

The gene calls are TRBV7-9 and TRBJ1-6, with 11 bases lining up with TRBD1. This CDR3 is 15 amino acids long. The germline V gene has CDR1 SEHNR and CDR2 FQNEAQ (reference sequence). V dropped 2 bases and J dropped 8; count of bases not matched to a gene: 2. CDR3 in amino acids: CASSLWTGGDSPLHF. CDR3 bases: TGTGCCAGCAGCTTATGGACAGGGGGCGATTCACCCCTCCACTTT.

This clone appeared a single time. The chain joins TRBV5-1 to TRBJ2-5; no firm D call. Germline V lookup: CDR1 SGHRS, CDR2 YFSETQ. Between the trimmed V and J ends, which lost 2 bases and 5 bases, there was a span of 10 bases. CDR3 length equals 13 residues. The CDR3 DNA sequence: TGCGCCAGCAGCTTCAGTCCTAGGGAGACCCAGTACTTC. As protein: CASSFSPRETQYF.

This chain joins TRBV6-2 or TRBV6-3 and TRBJ2-7; TRBD1 is a possible D gene (5 bases). Germline V CDR1 and CDR2: MNHEY, SVGEGT. V lost 2 bases to trimming and J lost 4 bases, with 18 bases between them. The CDR3 is 16 amino acids. As DNA, the CDR3 is TGTGCCAGCAGTTACCCGGTTGCACGACAGACTTACGAGCAGTACTTC. It encodes CASSYPVARQTYEQYF.

The chain joins TRBV2 to TRBJ1-2; D gene uncertain. The CDR3 spans 14 residues. Looked up from germline, CDR1 is SNHLY and CDR2 is FYNNEI. V dropped 2 bases and J dropped 0 bases, with 7 bases sitting between them. The CDR3 DNA sequence: TGTGCCAGCAGTGAAAACGGAGCTAACTATGGCTACACCTTC. This codes for CASSENGANYGYTF.

The rearrangement joins TRBV5-1 to TRBJ2-3, with a weak D call TRBD2 (6 bases). The CDR3 sequence is 14 residues long. CDR1 is SGHRS, CDR2 YFSETQ, per germline. V dropped 4 bases and J dropped 6 bases, with 15 bases sitting between them. In nucleotides, the CDR3 is TGCGCCAGCAGCCATGTCCGGGGGACGGATACGCAGTATTTT. As protein: CASSHVRGTDTQYF.

The J gene is TRBJ2-7, the V gene TRBV7-8, with TRBD2 matching over 11 bases. Germline V gene data show CDR1 as SGHVS and CDR2 as FQNEAQ. V lost 1 base to trimming and J lost 3 bases; unmatched junction nucleotides: 8. This CDR3 has 17 amino acids. The CDR3 reads CASSLGQASGGIYEQYF. The DNA of the CDR3 is TGTGCCAGCAGCTTAGGTCAGGCTAGCGGGGGGATCTACGAGCAGTACTTC.

This clone was seen a few times. The chain's CDR3 is CASSFRARANEQFF. In DNA, the CDR3 is TGCGCCAGCAGCTTCAGGGCCCGGGCCAATGAGCAGTTCTTC. The V gene is TRBV5-1, the J gene TRBJ2-1, with D possibly being TRBD1 (5 bases). The CDR3 has 14 residues. The germline V and J ends were trimmed by 2 bases and 6 bases, with 12 bases remaining between them. Germline V gene data show CDR1 as SGHRS and CDR2 as YFSETQ.

This chain links TRBV6-5 with TRBJ2-7, with TRBD2 matching 8 bases. CDR1 is MNHEY and CDR2 is SVGAGI in the germline V gene. The length of the CDR3 is 14 residues. J lost 2 bases, V lost 3 bases, and 3 bases had no gene match. The CDR3 bases are TGTGCCAGCAGTTATATTAGCGGGGCCTACGAGCAGTACTTC. Translation gives CASSYISGAYEQYF.

The rearrangement uses TRBV12-3 or TRBV12-4 and TRBJ2-7; unclear D gene. The V gene lost 5 bases and the J gene lost 4 bases, with 12 bases spanning the gap. CDR3 size: 13 residues. CDR3 protein: CASSAELGYEQYF. CDR3 bases: TGTGCCAGCAGTGCCGAGCTAGGTTACGAGCAGTACTTC.

The J gene is TRBJ1-1, the V gene TRBV18; tentative D call: TRBD1 (6 bases). The CDR3 is made up of 15 amino acids. The V gene's germline CDR1 is KGHSH and CDR2 LQKENI. V lost 0 bases, J lost 1 base, and 9 bases lay in between. CDR3 DNA sequence: TGTGCCAGCTCACCACCGGGACAAGGGAACACTGAAGCTTTCTTT. This encodes CASSPPGQGNTEAFF.

The rearrangement joins TRBV10-1 to TRBJ2-3; D is undetermined. In germline, CDR1 is WNHNN, CDR2 SYGVQD (reference sequence). V shed 1 base and J shed 4 bases, with 3 bases lying between them. The CDR3 is made up of 12 amino acids. CDR3 sequence: CASSELSDTQYF. The CDR3 DNA follows: TGCGCCAGCAGTGAGTTATCAGATACGCAGTATTTT.

This clone was detected only once. This chain links TRBV5-1 with TRBJ2-7; TRBD2 agrees at 12 bases. Germline trimming cut 3 bases from V and 3 bases from J; bases unmatched to any gene: 7. The CDR3 is made up of 16 amino acids. Germline V gives CDR1 SGHRS, CDR2 YFSETQ. The CDR3 coding sequence is TGCGCCAGCAGCTCGCCGGGGACTAGCGGGTACTACGAGCAGTACTTC. Its protein product is CASSSPGTSGYYEQYF. Filled out from reference TRBV5-1 and TRBJ2-7, the complete variable domain reads KAGVTQTPRYLIKTRGQQVTLSCSPISGHRSVSWYQQTPGQGLQFLFEYFSETQRNKGNFPGRFSGRQFSNSRSEMNVSTLELGDSALYLCASSSPGTSGYYEQYFGPGTRLTVT.

The V and J genes are TRBV19 and TRBJ1-1; 7 nucleotides match TRBD1. CDR1 is LNHDA, CDR2 SQIVND, per germline (reference sequence). Trimming removed 5 bases from V and 2 bases from J; junction bases left unmatched: 14. This CDR3 has 17 residues. CDR3 bases: TGTGCCAGTAGTCTCCCATCGGGGGACAGATACAACACTGAAGCTTTCTTT. It yields the protein CASSLPSGDRYNTEAFF.

This chain links TRBV6-6 with TRBJ2-7, with 7 bases matching TRBD2. Germline CDR1 MNHNY, CDR2 SVGAGI (reference sequence). The CDR3 has 16 amino acids. V lost 4 bases and J lost 1; bases outside the gene matches: 10. CDR3 protein: CASSFPRGVPSYEQYF. The DNA of the CDR3 is TGTGCCAGCAGTTTCCCCCGGGGGGTCCCTTCCTACGAGCAGTACTTC.

DNA of the CDR3: TGCAGCGTTGAAGGGAGGGGCGTCTACAATGAGCAGTTCTTC. This translates into CSVEGRGVYNEQFF. V usage is TRBV29-1 and J usage is TRBJ2-1; a weak D match, TRBD2 (6 bases). The CDR3 totals 14 residues. V lost 1 base and J lost 3, with 10 bases in between. Germline loops: CDR1 SQVTM, CDR2 ANQGSEA.

This chain connects TRBV13 to TRBJ2-7; possibly TRBD1 for D (6 bases). The CDR3 is 15 residues long. Trimming pared 10 bases from V and 6 bases from J, leaving 25 bases between. The germline gives CDR1 PRHDT, CDR2 FYEKMQ (reference sequence). CDR3 loop: CATGDTEKLRAEQYF. CDR3 nucleotide sequence: TGTGCCACCGGGGACACGGAGAAACTAAGGGCCGAGCAGTACTTC.

The chain uses TRBV30 and TRBJ2-1, with D maybe TRBD1 (5 bases). The germline V gene has CDR1 GTSNPN and CDR2 SVGIG (reference sequence). V lost 0 bases to trimming and J lost 4 bases, with 13 bases between them. The CDR3 is 15 residues long. CDR3 nucleotide sequence: TGTGCCTGGAGTGTACAGGCTCCGCTTTACAATGAGCAGTTCTTC. Translation gives CAWSVQAPLYNEQFF.

V and J are TRBV3-1 (or the pseudogene TRBV3-2) and TRBJ2-1, with 8 bases aligning to TRBD1. CDR3 length: 14 amino acids. V was pared by 3 bases and J by 12 bases, with 10 bases of the junction left unmatched. Germline lookup yields CDR1 LGHDT and CDR2 YNNKEL (reference sequence). CDR3 loop: CASSHGNRGLGQFF. The DNA of the CDR3 is TGTGCCAGCAGCCACGGTAACAGGGGGTTGGGGCAGTTCTTC.

A single count supports this clone. The chain couples TRBV12-3 or TRBV12-4 to TRBJ1-1, with TRBD1 matching over 8 bases. The V and J ends lost 7 bases and 8 bases, in that order; junction bases with no gene match: 9. This CDR3 is built from 13 residues. The CDR3 sequence is CASITPDRAEAFF. The CDR3 DNA reads TGTGCCAGCATCACCCCGGACAGGGCGGAAGCTTTCTTT.

The chain is built from TRBV7-2 and TRBJ2-1; 9 nucleotides line up with TRBD1. Losses at the gene ends were 3 bases for V and 2 bases for J; bases not matched to a gene: 2. CDR3 length: 15 residues. Germline CDR1 SGHTA, CDR2 FQGNSA. In DNA form, the CDR3 reads TGTGCCAGCAGCTTCCGGGACAGGGCCTACAATGAGCAGTTCTTC. This sequence encodes CASSFRDRAYNEQFF.

The J gene is TRBJ2-5, the V gene TRBV5-1; D unclear. V was trimmed by 0 bases and J by 2 bases, leaving 8 bases between them. The CDR3 extends over 14 amino acids. From germline, CDR1 is SGHRS and CDR2 YFSETQ. CDR3 sequence: CASSLAGLQETQYF. The CDR3 DNA reads as TGCGCCAGCAGCTTGGCAGGCTTACAAGAGACCCAGTACTTC.

This clone was recorded once. This chain connects TRBV6-5 to TRBJ2-3; TRBD1 agrees at 8 bases. This CDR3 has 16 residues. Germline V gene data show CDR1 as MNHEY and CDR2 as SVGAGI. With V trimmed by 2 bases and J by 2 bases, 6 bases remained unmatched. The CDR3 reads CASSYNPGGVTDTQYF. CDR3 nucleotide sequence: TGTGCCAGCAGTTACAATCCAGGGGGCGTCACAGATACGCAGTATTTT.

This clone has ten or more counts. The chain joins TRBV12-3 or TRBV12-4 to TRBJ2-7; D may be TRBD1 (5 bases). This CDR3 spans 12 amino acids. The ends were cut back, 5 bases at V and 6 bases at J, with 11 bases in the middle. The CDR3 loop reads CASSHAGSEQYF. In DNA form, the CDR3 reads TGTGCCAGCAGTCACGCAGGGTCCGAGCAGTACTTC.